Detailed here is one T cell receptor (beta chain). Under the authors' procedure: Researchers report that nucleated cell counts were estimated from reference gene primer amplification. Using immunoSEQ multiplex PCR, the repertoire was profiled, and TCRdb retains in-frame clones only, with some absent. V, J and clone size reflect that table, while D and trimming were determined from the DNA. This table holds 150,000 to 200,000 clones, roughly 84% found once. Seattle researchers signed up patients amid active infection and tracked them longitudinally. The sample originates from a study of blood T cell repertoires in COVID-19. On the study more broadly: T cells, B-cell-depleted T cells, or PBMCs provided the cDNA or gDNA that served as material.

CDR3 size: 14 residues. V shed 5 bases, J shed 7 bases, and the junction held 9 bases outside the gene matches. Germline lookup yields CDR1 MNHEY and CDR2 SVGAGI. The sequence derives from a woman in her 70s with COVID-19, enrolled during active disease. The chain recombines TRBV6-5 with TRBJ2-7, with 9 bases lining up with TRBD1. Sequences were obtained from peripheral blood. Here the CDR3 reads CASSKGQGIGEQYV. For the CDR3, the DNA is TGTGCCAGCAGTAAGGGACAGGGAATTGGGGAGCAGTACGTC.